The 25 T cell receptor beta chains reported below all come from one sample, sequenced in a study of blood T cell repertoires in COVID-19. Data came from immunoSEQ multiplex PCR; TCRdb stores just in-frame clones and leaves some out. The sample consists of about 520,000 clones, around 85% of them appearing once. Material: peripheral blood. The receptor set was obtained from a human donor in a cohort sampled during active COVID-19.

This sequence joins TRBV27 and TRBJ2-7; 11 bases agree with TRBD2. Germline V gene sequence: CDR1 MNHEY, CDR2 SMNVEV (reference sequence). There are 16 residues in the CDR3. Trimming removed 7 bases from V and 1 base from J; junction bases left unmatched: 9. The CDR3 reads CASTRIASGRSYEQYF. In nucleotides, the CDR3 is TGTGCCAGCACCAGGATCGCTAGCGGGAGGTCCTACGAGCAGTACTTC.

The V call is TRBV7-3, the J call TRBJ2-1; 7 bases align to TRBD2. CDR1 and CDR2 (germline): SGHTA, FQGTGA. Germline trimming cut 4 bases from V and 5 bases from J; bases unmatched to any gene: 8. The CDR3 covers 15 residues. The CDR3 region has the DNA TGTGCCAGCAGCTCCCTGGGGGGAGGGGACAATGAGCAGTTCTTC. Translating it yields CASSSLGGGDNEQFF.

The chain carries TRBV7-3 and TRBJ1-3, with TRBD1 as a possible D gene (5 bases). The V and J ends lost 1 base and 0 bases respectively, with 10 bases between them. Germline V lookup: CDR1 SGHTA, CDR2 FQGTGA. The CDR3 is 16 residues long. CDR3 DNA sequence: TGTGCCAGCAGCTTAAATGGAGGGGTCTCTGGAAACACCATATATTTT. The encoded protein is CASSLNGGVSGNTIYF. Full variable domain (remainder filled in from reference TRBV7-3 and TRBJ1-3): GAGVSQTPSNKVTEKGKYVELRCDPISGHTALYWYRQSLGQGPEFLIYFQGTGAADDSGLPNDRFFAVRPEGSVSTLKIQRTERGDSAVYLCASSLNGGVSGNTIYFGEGSWLTVV.

The J gene is TRBJ2-5, the V gene TRBV7-2; possibly TRBD2 for D (6 bases). Germline V gene lookup returns CDR1 SGHTA and CDR2 FQGNSA. CDR3 length: 14 residues. V dropped 3 bases and J dropped 6 bases, with 14 bases sitting between them. The CDR3 DNA reads as TGTGCCAGCAGCTTGGAGGGACTGCTGAAGACCCAGTACTTC. Residues: CASSLEGLLKTQYF.

The chain is built from TRBV27 and TRBJ2-1; D is perhaps TRBD1 (5 bases). The CDR3 covers 14 residues. Trimming took off 3 bases at V and 3 bases at J, with 9 bases between the two ends. The germline V gene encodes CDR1 MNHEY and CDR2 SMNVEV (reference sequence). The CDR3 nucleotides read TGTGCCAGCAGTTTTTCAGGGTTCTACAATGAGCAGTTCTTC. Residues: CASSFSGFYNEQFF.

V gene TRBV5-1 combines with J gene TRBJ2-7; 11 bases are shared with TRBD2. V shed 0 bases, J shed 3 bases, and the junction held 5 bases outside the gene matches. The CDR3 has 16 amino acids. Germline CDR1 is SGHRS and CDR2 is YFSETQ. The CDR3 sequence: CASSLDLAGGGYEQYF. The CDR3 nucleotides read TGCGCCAGCAGCTTGGATCTAGCGGGAGGAGGCTACGAGCAGTACTTC.

This sequence joins TRBV2 and TRBJ1-1; D is unclear. With 4 bases removed from V and 3 bases from J, the gap between germline ends came to 3 bases. Germline CDR1 SNHLY, CDR2 FYNNEI. This CDR3 has 11 residues. The CDR3 DNA reads TGTGCCAGCAGTGGGCACACTGAAGCTTTCTTT. Amino acids: CASSGHTEAFF.

This clone is a singleton in its sample. The chain recombines TRBV19 with TRBJ2-1; D unclear. The CDR3 spans 11 residues. Germline V gene lookup returns CDR1 LNHDA and CDR2 SQIVND (reference sequence). V shed 7 bases and J shed 3 bases, with 4 bases lying between them. CDR3 DNA: TGTGCCAGTACAGGCTACAATGAGCAGTTCTTC. It translates to CASTGYNEQFF.

The chain links TRBV9 to TRBJ1-1; unclear D gene. CDR3 length equals 14 residues. V was cut by 4 bases and J by 1 base, with 11 bases left in between. The germline V gene has CDR1 SGDLS and CDR2 YYNGEE. The CDR3 DNA follows: TGTGCCAGCAGCCTCCATTTGAGGAACACTGAAGCTTTCTTT. It is translated as CASSLHLRNTEAFF. Drawing the rest from reference TRBV9 and TRBJ1-1, the complete variable domain is DSGVTQTPKHLITATGQRVTLRCSPRSGDLSVYWYQQSLDQGLQFLIQYYNGEERAKGNILERFSAQQFPDLHSELNLSSLELGDSALYFCASSLHLRNTEAFFGQGTRLTVV.

This sequence joins TRBV15 and TRBJ2-1, with 14 bases that match TRBD2. The CDR3 sequence is 14 residues long. CDR1 is LNHNV and CDR2 is YYDKDF in the germline V gene (reference sequence). Trimming at V came to 2 bases and at J to 12 bases, leaving 3 bases not matched to a gene. For the CDR3, the DNA is TGTGCCACCAGCAGACCCGGGACTAGCGGGAGGCAGTTCTTC. Translating it yields CATSRPGTSGRQFF.

The V call is TRBV7-3, the J call TRBJ2-7; TRBD2 aligns across 7 bases. The CDR3 runs 15 residues. Unmatched junction bases numbered 7, after V lost 5 bases and J lost 0 bases. Germline V gives CDR1 SGHTA, CDR2 FQGTGA. The CDR3 sequence is CASSPRGGSSYEQYF. The CDR3 region has the DNA TGTGCCAGCAGCCCTCGCGGGGGTAGCTCCTACGAGCAGTACTTC.

This clone has more than one count but fewer than ten. CDR3: CASSEGGPYQPQHF. The CDR3, as DNA: TGTGCCAGCAGTGAAGGGGGCCCTTATCAGCCCCAGCATTTT. The rearrangement joins TRBV2 to TRBJ1-5; D might be TRBD1 (5 bases). The V gene's germline CDR1 is SNHLY and CDR2 FYNNEI. Trimming stripped 1 base from V and 5 bases from J, with 9 bases between. The CDR3 is 14 amino acids. Drawing the rest from reference TRBV2 and TRBJ1-5, the complete variable domain is EPEVTQTPSHQVTQMGQEVILRCVPISNHLYFYWYRQILGQKVEFLVSFYNNEISEKSEIFDDQFSVERPDGSNFTLKIRSTKLEDSAMYFCASSEGGPYQPQHFGDGTRLSIL.

The chain employs TRBV7-3 and TRBJ1-1; no reliable D call. Germline lookup yields CDR1 SGHTA and CDR2 FQGTGA. V lost 5 bases and J lost 0, with 7 bases in between. The CDR3 contains 13 residues. DNA for the CDR3: TGTGCCAGCAGCGCTACCCTGAACACTGAAGCTTTCTTT. Amino acids: CASSATLNTEAFF.

This chain links TRBV6-5 with TRBJ1-5; 7 nucleotides match TRBD1. J gave up 7 bases and V 0 bases, and 9 bases lay outside the gene matches. Germline-derived CDR1 and CDR2 are MNHEY and SVGAGI. The CDR3 length is 16 residues. The CDR3 region has the DNA TGTGCCAGCAGTTACTCGAATTCCCAGGGGGACCAGCCCCAGCATTTT. Translated: CASSYSNSQGDQPQHF.

The V and J genes are TRBV12-1 and TRBJ1-1; the listed D gene, TRBD1, was not tested against the DNA. TRBV12-1 is noted as a pseudogene. There are 15 residues in the CDR3. DNA of the CDR3: TGTGCCAGCAGCTTTGGGACAGGGGGCCTCACTGAAGCTTTCTTT. As protein: CASSFGTGGLTEAFF.

The rearrangement joins TRBV28 to TRBJ1-1, with D possibly being TRBD1 (5 bases). This CDR3 has 13 residues. Deletions cut 11 bases from V and 13 bases from J, with 26 bases between. Germline CDR1 reads MDHEN; CDR2 reads SYDVKM. The CDR3 loop reads CAGRPRQGGRGFF. CDR3 nucleotides: TGTGCCGGAAGGCCTCGTCAGGGCGGACGAGGTTTCTTT.

The chain joins TRBV4-2 to TRBJ2-7, with D possibly matching TRBD1 (7 bases). Germline CDR1 and CDR2: LGHNA and YNFKEQ. The CDR3 has 16 residues. The V gene lost 1 base and the J gene lost 4 bases, with 17 bases spanning the gap. CDR3 coding DNA: TGTGCCAGCAGCCAAGGGGCGGGACAGCCTATATACGAGCAGTACTTC. Its translation: CASSQGAGQPIYEQYF.

This chain joins TRBV3-1 (or the pseudogene TRBV3-2) and TRBJ1-4; tentative D call: TRBD1 (5 bases). CDR1 LGHDT and CDR2 YNNKEL come from the germline V gene (reference sequence). CDR3 length equals 16 residues. V lost 0 bases and J lost 2, with 10 bases in between. CDR3 DNA sequence: TGTGCCAGCAGCCAAGAATTTGGGGGGACTAATGAAAAACTGTTTTTT. Its translation is CASSQEFGGTNEKLFF.

A single count supports this clone. At one end the junction does not follow the germline gene, possibly because of a read error. CDR3 sequence reads: CASSLSEGVNVLTF. The CDR3, as DNA: TGTGCCAGCAGCTTATCTGAAGGGGTCAACGTCCTGACTTTC. This rearrangement joins TRBV7-9 to TRBJ2-6; D perhaps matches TRBD1 (5 bases). The germline gives CDR1 SEHNR, CDR2 FQNEAQ (reference sequence). This CDR3 region has 14 residues.

This rearrangement joins TRBV28 to TRBJ1-2, with 8 positions matching TRBD1. With 2 bases clipped from V and 1 base from J, the junction kept 9 bases outside the gene matches. CDR1 is MDHEN and CDR2 is SYDVKM in the germline V gene. The CDR3 runs 17 residues. For the CDR3, the DNA is TGTGCCAGCAGTTTAGGTCCGACAGGGGTTTTTAACTATGGCTACACCTTC. Translation: CASSLGPTGVFNYGYTF.

The gene calls are TRBV5-1 and TRBJ1-5; TRBD1 aligns across 10 bases. J was trimmed by 4 bases and V by 3 bases; bases with no gene match: 4. The length of the CDR3 is 15 residues. In germline, CDR1 is SGHRS, CDR2 YFSETQ. CDR3 sequence: CASSWTGQGNQPQHF. CDR3 sequence (DNA): TGCGCCAGCAGCTGGACGGGACAGGGGAATCAGCCCCAGCATTTT.

A few counts support this clone. The chain links TRBV19 to TRBJ2-7; TRBD1 is a possible D gene (6 bases). CDR1 and CDR2 (germline): LNHDA, SQIVND (reference sequence). The CDR3 runs 13 residues. Trimming left V 5 bases short and J 0 bases short, with 8 bases between. CDR3 sequence: CASSGDNSYEQYF. The CDR3 bases are TGTGCCAGTAGTGGGGACAACTCCTACGAGCAGTACTTC.

A single count supports this clone. V and J are TRBV7-2 and TRBJ2-7, with TRBD2 as a possible D gene (5 bases). The CDR3 is made up of 14 amino acids. Trimming removed 5 bases from V and 0 bases from J, with 11 bases in between. From germline, CDR1 is SGHTA and CDR2 FQGNSA. CDR3 nucleotides: TGTGCCAGCAGCCTTGACTATCTCTCCTACGAGCAGTACTTC. It yields the protein CASSLDYLSYEQYF.

The V and J genes are TRBV5-6 and TRBJ2-2; TRBD2 matches at 10 bases. Germline assignment: CDR1 SGHDT and CDR2 YYEEEE. The CDR3 is 15 amino acids. The trim removed 1 base at V and 3 bases at J, leaving 0 bases unmatched. In DNA, the CDR3 is TGTGCCAGCAGCTTGCTAGCGGGAGACACCGGGGAGCTGTTTTTT. Translated: CASSLLAGDTGELFF.

J is TRBJ1-2 and V is TRBV12-5; the match to TRBD1 covers 8 bases. The CDR3 sequence is 13 residues long. Germline CDR1 LGHNT, CDR2 FRNRAP. Trimming at V came to 1 base and at J to 13 bases, leaving 8 bases not matched to a gene. The CDR3 reads CASGLERMGQATF. CDR3 nucleotides: TGTGCTAGTGGTTTGGAAAGAATGGGACAGGCCACCTTC.